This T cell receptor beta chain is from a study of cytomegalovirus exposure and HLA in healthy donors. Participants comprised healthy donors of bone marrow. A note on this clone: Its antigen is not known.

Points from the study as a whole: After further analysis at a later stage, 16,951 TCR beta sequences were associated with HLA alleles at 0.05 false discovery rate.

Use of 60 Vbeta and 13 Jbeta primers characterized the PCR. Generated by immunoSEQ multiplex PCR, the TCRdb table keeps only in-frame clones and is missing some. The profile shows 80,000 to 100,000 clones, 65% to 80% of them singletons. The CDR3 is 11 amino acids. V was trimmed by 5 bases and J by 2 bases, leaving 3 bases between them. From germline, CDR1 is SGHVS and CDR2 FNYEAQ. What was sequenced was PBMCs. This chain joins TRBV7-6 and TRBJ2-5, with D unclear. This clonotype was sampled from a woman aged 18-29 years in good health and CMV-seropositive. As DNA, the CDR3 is TGTGCCAGCAGCCAACAAGAGACCCAGTACTTC. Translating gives CASSQQETQYF.